This T cell receptor (beta chain) was retrieved from a study of CD8 T cells in ankylosing spondylitis. Study findings and constraints: A TCR beta motif made of fewer than ten highly homologous variants seemed typical of ankylosing spondylitis blood. There was reportedly significant enrichment of clones that were disease-linked in matched ankylosing spondylitis synovial fluid.

V gave up 4 bases and J gave up 8 bases, with 11 bases separating them. Germline V gene data show CDR1 as PRHDT and CDR2 as FYEKMQ (reference sequence). The CDR3 covers 13 residues. This clonotype was seen more than once but under ten times. Its cognate antigen is unknown. For TCR beta, libraries came from quantitative 5'-RACE with molecular barcodes. TCRdb processed the 5' RACE reads anew with MiXCR; each CDR3 protein has one entry. The data show about 90,000 distinct CDR3 sequences, around 8.5% seen once. The TCR was taken from a male donor with ankylosing spondylitis. The sequencing sample was made of blood, either unsorted or a sorted T cell fraction (not recorded which). This chain connects TRBV13 to TRBJ1-4; tentatively, D is TRBD1 (6 bases). The CDR3 loop reads CASSSQGREKLFF. The DNA of the CDR3 is TGTGCCAGCAGCTCACAGGGAAGGGAAAAACTGTTTTTT.